Below are 28 T cell receptor beta chains sequenced from a single sample in a study of T-cell memory formation after mild COVID-19. TCRdb reprocessed the 5' RACE reads with MiXCR, giving one entry per CDR3 protein. The sample lists about 620,000 distinct CDR3 sequences; 15% to 20% were seen once. Sample: PBMCs or a T cell subset sorted from them (not recorded which). The receptor set was obtained from an adult woman who had mild COVID-19 (a few samples of this study predate the infection). Cell type and time point are not known.

This chain links TRBV10-3 with TRBJ2-1; 7 nucleotides match TRBD1. V shed 8 bases and J 3 bases; nucleotides not matched to a gene: 4. Germline V lookup: CDR1 ENHRY, CDR2 SYGVKD. The CDR3 runs to 13 residues. The CDR3 DNA reads TGTGCCATCTTAACAGGGGACTACAATGAGCAGTTCTTC. It encodes CAILTGDYNEQFF.

The chain has TRBV6-1 and TRBJ1-1, with D maybe TRBD1 (5 bases). Trimming cost V 6 bases and J 4 bases, with 12 bases left between them. Germline V CDR1 and CDR2: MNHNS, SASEGT. The CDR3 contains 13 residues. CDR3 sequence (DNA): TGTGCCAGCAGCACGGAGAGGGGCACTGAAGCTTTCTTT. Translation: CASSTERGTEAFF.

This clonotype was found a few times. The chain combines TRBV7-3 with TRBJ1-1; D remains ambiguous. CDR3 length: 15 amino acids. Germline assignment: CDR1 SGHTA and CDR2 FQGTGA. V dropped 8 bases and J dropped 4 bases, with 20 bases sitting between them. The CDR3 region is CASADTGEVGTEAFF. DNA for the CDR3: TGTGCCAGCGCTGACACCGGCGAAGTGGGCACTGAAGCTTTCTTT.

This clonotype was observed once. The chain combines TRBV18 with TRBJ2-7, with 8 bases identical to TRBD1. V shed 2 bases, J shed 2 bases, and the junction held 8 bases outside the gene matches. Germline CDR1 is KGHSH and CDR2 is LQKENI. The CDR3 is 16 amino acids. The CDR3 loop is CASSPGLGQGTYEQYF. The CDR3 region has the DNA TGTGCCAGCTCACCAGGCTTAGGACAGGGAACCTACGAGCAGTACTTC.

This clonotype has more than one count but fewer than ten. The chain recombines TRBV18 with TRBJ2-1; D is possibly TRBD2 (5 bases). The germline gives CDR1 KGHSH, CDR2 LQKENI. This CDR3 region has 14 residues. Trimming shortened V by 2 bases and J by 4 bases, and 9 bases separated the two germline ends. Here the CDR3 reads CASSPREQYNEQFF. The DNA for the CDR3 is TGTGCCAGCTCACCAAGGGAGCAGTACAATGAGCAGTTCTTC.

This clonotype turned up a few times. The gene calls are TRBV7-2 and TRBJ2-3, with D tentatively TRBD2 (6 bases). This CDR3 is 15 amino acids long. CDR1 and CDR2 from the germline V gene are SGHTA and FQGNSA. V shed 4 bases and J shed 2 bases, with 13 bases lying between them. For the CDR3, the DNA is TGTGCCAGCAGCTCGTTAGCGGCTATCACAGATACGCAGTATTTT. It encodes CASSSLAAITDTQYF.

At least ten counts were recorded for this clonotype. This chain links TRBV12-3 or TRBV12-4 with TRBJ2-7, with D uncertain. This CDR3 comprises 12 residues. Trimming cost V 2 bases and J 6 bases, with 8 bases left between them. CDR3 in amino acids: CASSLRPREQYF. DNA for the CDR3: TGTGCCAGCAGTTTAAGGCCTCGCGAGCAGTACTTC.

The V call is TRBV19, the J call TRBJ2-7, with a possible D match to TRBD2 (6 bases). The V end was cut by 4 bases, the J end by 7 bases, with 14 bases between. The CDR3 is 13 residues long. The germline gives CDR1 LNHDA, CDR2 SQIVND (reference sequence). CDR3 amino acids: CASSTRTGGEQYF. CDR3 nucleotide sequence: TGTGCCAGTAGTACCCGGACTGGAGGGGAGCAGTACTTC.

This clonotype was found a few times. The chain is built from TRBV7-9 and TRBJ2-1; D remains ambiguous. Germline CDR1 reads SEHNR; CDR2 reads FQNEAQ (reference sequence). The CDR3 is 15 residues long. Trimming took off 6 bases at V and 5 bases at J, with 17 bases between the two ends. This chain's CDR3 is CASSPPWGSDNEQFF. The CDR3 DNA is TGTGCCAGCAGTCCACCATGGGGTTCGGACAATGAGCAGTTCTTC.

This clonotype was found a few times. The V and J genes are TRBV12-3 or TRBV12-4 and TRBJ1-3, with a weak D call TRBD1 (5 bases). Trimming cost V 0 bases and J 7 bases, with 13 bases left between them. The CDR3 has 15 amino acids. CDR3 nucleotide sequence: TGTGCCAGCAGTTTAGCGTCCCGCCGGGGGAACACCATATATTTT. Amino acid sequence: CASSLASRRGNTIYF.

The rearrangement uses TRBV20-1 and TRBJ2-3; D perhaps matches TRBD2 (5 bases). The CDR3 totals 14 residues. Germline assignment: CDR1 DFQATT and CDR2 SNEGSKA (reference sequence). Trimming shortened V by 1 base and J by 2 bases, and 10 bases separated the two germline ends. CDR3 DNA sequence: TGCAGTGCTAGAGTCCGCCGGGACACAGATACGCAGTATTTT. Protein sequence: CSARVRRDTDTQYF.

This clonotype has at least ten counts. The V call is TRBV7-9, the J call TRBJ2-7, with no clear D. The CDR3 covers 12 residues. The germline CDR1 and CDR2 sequences are SEHNR and FQNEAQ (reference sequence). Trimming stripped 4 bases from V and 9 bases from J, with 13 bases between. The CDR3, as DNA: TGTGCCAGCAGCTCGTCCCAATTCGGGCAGTACTTC. It is translated as CASSSSQFGQYF.

This clonotype occurred many times. The rearrangement links TRBV20-1 to TRBJ2-7; weak D call: TRBD1 (5 bases). This CDR3 is built from 12 residues. Germline V gives CDR1 DFQATT, CDR2 SNEGSKA (reference sequence). The V end lost 3 bases, the J end lost 0 bases, and 6 bases lay between the germline ends. CDR3 sequence: CSARDISYEQYF. CDR3 DNA: TGCAGTGCTAGGGACATCTCCTACGAGCAGTACTTC.

This clonotype was counted only a few times. This chain joins TRBV23-1 and TRBJ1-2; 10 bases agree with TRBD1. TRBV23-1 is labeled an ORF, and its function is uncertain. The length of the CDR3 is 20 residues. J was trimmed by 8 bases and V by 6 bases; bases with no gene match: 27. The CDR3 sequence: CASRGRDRGLKRREDCGYTF. The CDR3, as DNA: TGCGCCAGCAGAGGCCGGGACAGGGGCCTCAAAAGGCGTGAGGACTGCGGCTACACCTTC.

This sequence joins TRBV6-1 and TRBJ2-7; 10 nucleotides line up with TRBD2. The germline V gene has CDR1 MNHNS and CDR2 SASEGT. V was pared by 1 base and J by 2 bases, with 2 bases of the junction left unmatched. The CDR3 consists of 15 residues. CDR3 coding DNA: TGTGCCAGCAGTGAAGGGCTAGCGGGGGCCTACGAGCAGTACTTC. Its protein is CASSEGLAGAYEQYF.

The chain uses TRBV6-1 and TRBJ1-1; 10 bases are shared with TRBD1. The CDR3 runs to 14 residues. Germline V gene lookup returns CDR1 MNHNS and CDR2 SASEGT. Losses at the gene ends were 4 bases for V and 10 bases for J; bases not matched to a gene: 9. The CDR3 bases are TGTGCCAGCAGTGTGGGAGCCGGGGACAGGGGAGCTTTCTTT. Protein product: CASSVGAGDRGAFF.

This clonotype has only a few counts. The chain combines TRBV10-2 with TRBJ2-7, with 10 bases that match TRBD2. There are 14 residues in the CDR3. V gave up 8 bases and J gave up 7 bases; unmatched junction bases: 11. Germline V gene lookup returns CDR1 WSHSY and CDR2 SAAADI. The CDR3 loop is CASSRTSGRREQYF. The CDR3 DNA sequence: TGCGCCAGCTCCAGGACTAGCGGCCGGAGGGAGCAGTACTTC.

The J gene is TRBJ2-5, the V gene TRBV12-3 or TRBV12-4, with 7 positions matching TRBD2. After removal of 5 bases from V and 4 bases from J, the junction contained 10 bases not matched to a gene. This CDR3 spans 15 amino acids. CDR3 in DNA: TGTGCCAGCAGTCCCCGGGCCCCGGGAGGAGAGACCCAGTACTTC. Its translation: CASSPRAPGGETQYF.

The gene calls are TRBV24-1 and TRBJ2-7; 8 bases line up with TRBD2. This CDR3 region has 12 residues. Trimming at V came to 4 bases and at J to 6 bases, leaving 1 base not matched to a gene. Germline CDR1 and CDR2: KGHDR and SFDVKD. The chain's CDR3 is CATSETSAEQYF. For the CDR3, the DNA is TGTGCCACCAGTGAGACTAGCGCCGAGCAGTACTTC.

This clonotype was seen at least ten times. The chain joins TRBV7-2 to TRBJ2-5, with TRBD2 matching over 13 bases. The length of the CDR3 is 15 residues. The V segment lost 4 bases and the J segment 5 bases; nucleotides outside the gene matches: 4. The germline V gene has CDR1 SGHTA and CDR2 FQGNSA. The CDR3 nucleotides read TGTGCCAGCAGCTCCGAGGGACTAGCGGGGGAGACCCAGTACTTC. Translated: CASSSEGLAGETQYF.

The chain combines TRBV5-1 with TRBJ2-1; D is undetermined. The V end lost 4 bases, the J end lost 2 bases, and 10 bases lay between the germline ends. Germline V gene sequence: CDR1 SGHRS, CDR2 YFSETQ. CDR3 length: 14 residues. CDR3 amino acids: CASSLYNTYNEQFF. CDR3 DNA sequence: TGCGCCAGCAGCCTATACAACACCTACAATGAGCAGTTCTTC.

This clonotype showed up just a few times. V usage is TRBV29-1 and J usage is TRBJ1-2, with a tentative D call TRBD1 (6 bases). The CDR3 sequence is 14 residues long. The V end lost 2 bases, the J end lost 4 bases, and 14 bases lay between the germline ends. Germline assignment: CDR1 SQVTM and CDR2 ANQGSEA. CDR3 amino acids: CSVESPGGSYGYTF. The CDR3 DNA reads as TGCAGCGTTGAAAGTCCTGGGGGCAGCTATGGCTACACCTTC.

The chain recombines TRBV4-2 with TRBJ2-7; perhaps TRBD2 as D (6 bases). The germline CDR1 and CDR2 sequences are LGHNA and YNFKEQ. CDR3 size: 15 residues. V shed 0 bases and J shed 3 bases, with 12 bases lying between them. CDR3 DNA sequence: TGTGCCAGCAGCCAAGACGTCCCGGGGGACTACGAGCAGTACTTC. This translates into CASSQDVPGDYEQYF.

With respect to this clonotype: At one end the junction does not follow the germline gene, possibly because of a read error. V and J are TRBV6-1 and TRBJ1-3, with a weak D call TRBD1 (5 bases). The CDR3 spans 13 residues. Germline V lookup: CDR1 MNHNS, CDR2 SASEGT. For the CDR3, the DNA is TGTGCCAGCAGTGAAGAAGGGGAGGACCTGCTAGGTTTT. Its translation: CASSEEGEDLLGF.

The V and J genes are TRBV19 and TRBJ1-1, with D perhaps matching TRBD1 (5 bases). Germline values: CDR1 LNHDA, CDR2 SQIVND (reference sequence). The CDR3 length is 14 residues. V lost 0 bases and J lost 6, with 11 bases in between. The CDR3 sequence: CASSIDRWGPEAFF. CDR3 nucleotide sequence: TGTGCCAGTAGTATAGACAGGTGGGGACCTGAAGCTTTCTTT.

This clonotype was detected a few times. DNA for the CDR3: TGCGCCAGCAGGAGGACAGGGGGCGCGGGGGAGACCCAGTACTTC. Protein: CASRRTGGAGETQYF. This rearrangement joins TRBV5-1 to TRBJ2-5; TRBD1 agrees at 11 bases. V was clipped by 5 bases and J by 5 bases; unmatched bases: 8. This CDR3 has 15 amino acids. CDR1 SGHRS and CDR2 YFSETQ come from the germline V gene.

The V call is TRBV12-3 or TRBV12-4, the J call TRBJ1-5; TRBD1 is a possible D gene (6 bases). This CDR3 region has 15 residues. Between the trimmed V and J ends, which lost 5 bases and 2 bases, there was a span of 13 bases. CDR3 sequence reads: CASSPRGGGNQPQHF. In DNA form, the CDR3 reads TGTGCCAGCAGTCCCAGGGGAGGGGGCAATCAGCCCCAGCATTTT.

The rearrangement joins TRBV7-9 to TRBJ2-3; TRBD2 agrees at 13 bases. CDR1 is SEHNR and CDR2 is FQNEAQ in the germline V gene (reference sequence). The trim removed 4 bases at V and 6 bases at J, leaving 7 bases unmatched. This CDR3 is built from 16 residues. Here the CDR3 DNA reads TGTGCCAGCAGCTCCGGACTAGCGGGAGAGGGGGATACGCAGTATTTT. As protein: CASSSGLAGEGDTQYF.